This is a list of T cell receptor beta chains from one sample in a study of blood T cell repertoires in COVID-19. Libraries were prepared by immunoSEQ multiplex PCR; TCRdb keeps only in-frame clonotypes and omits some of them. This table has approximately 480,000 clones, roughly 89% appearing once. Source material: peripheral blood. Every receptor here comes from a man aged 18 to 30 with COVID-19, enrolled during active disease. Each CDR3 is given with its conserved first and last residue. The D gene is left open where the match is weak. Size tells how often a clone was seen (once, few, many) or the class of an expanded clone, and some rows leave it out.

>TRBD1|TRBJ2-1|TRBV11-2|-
CASSRSDRYNEQFF
TGTGCCAGCAGCCGATCGGACAGGTACAATGAGCAGTTCTTC
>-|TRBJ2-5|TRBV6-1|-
CASSEPRYQETQYF
TGTGCCAGCAGTGAACCCAGGTACCAAGAGACCCAGTACTTC
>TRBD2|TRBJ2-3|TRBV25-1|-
CASSGIAGGRTDTQYF
TGTGCCAGCAGTGGCATAGCGGGGGGCCGCACAGATACGCAGTATTTT
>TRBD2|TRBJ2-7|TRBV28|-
CASSLAGGSSYEQYF
TGTGCCAGCAGTTTAGCGGGAGGGAGCTCCTACGAGCAGTACTTC
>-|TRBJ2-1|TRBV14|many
CASSRGGGSSYNEQFF
TGTGCCAGCAGCCGTGGTGGCGGAAGCTCCTACAATGAGCAGTTCTTC
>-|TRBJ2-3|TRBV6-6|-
CASSRPSTDTQYF
TGTGCCAGCAGTCGACCTTCCACAGATACGCAGTATTTT
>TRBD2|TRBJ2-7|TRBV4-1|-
CASSLSTSGIYEQYF
TGCGCCAGCAGCCTATCGACTAGCGGGATCTACGAGCAGTACTTC
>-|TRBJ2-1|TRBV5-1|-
CASSLAGQGWDEQFF
TGCGCCAGCAGCTTGGCCGGCCAGGGGTGGGATGAGCAGTTCTTC
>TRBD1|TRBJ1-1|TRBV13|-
CASSRSGTGDPEAFF
TGTGCCAGCAGCAGGTCCGGGACAGGGGATCCTGAAGCTTTCTTT
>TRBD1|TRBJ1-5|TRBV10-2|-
CASWTGGGQPQHF
TGCGCCAGCTGGACAGGGGGCGGTCAGCCCCAGCATTTT
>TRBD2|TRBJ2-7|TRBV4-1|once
CASSALAGGLYEQYF
TGCGCCAGCAGCGCTTTAGCGGGAGGGTTGTACGAGCAGTACTTC
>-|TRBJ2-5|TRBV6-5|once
CASSYLARAETQYF
TGTGCCAGCAGTTACCTTGCCAGGGCAGAGACCCAGTACTTC
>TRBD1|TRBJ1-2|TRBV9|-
CASSPRTGGQGGYTF
TGTGCCAGCAGCCCACGGACAGGGGGACAGGGTGGCTACACCTTC
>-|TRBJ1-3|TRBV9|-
CASSGGNVKGTIYF
TGTGCCAGCAGCGGCGGGAATGTAAAGGGGACCATATATTTT
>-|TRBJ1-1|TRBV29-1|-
CSVERTEAFF
TGCAGCGTTGAGAGGACTGAAGCTTTCTTT
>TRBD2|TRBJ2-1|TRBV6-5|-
CASTRTSGNEQFF
TGTGCCAGCACCCGGACTAGCGGGAATGAGCAGTTCTTC
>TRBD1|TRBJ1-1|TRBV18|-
CASSQGQGNTEAFF
TGTGCCAGCTCACAGGGACAGGGGAACACTGAAGCTTTCTTT
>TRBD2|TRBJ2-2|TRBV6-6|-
CASRTSGGTNTGELFF
TGTGCCAGCAGAACTAGCGGGGGCACGAACACCGGGGAGCTGTTTTTT
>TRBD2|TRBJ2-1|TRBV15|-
CATSRGSGSSSNEQFF
TGTGCCACCAGCAGAGGTAGCGGGAGCTCCTCTAATGAGCAGTTCTTC
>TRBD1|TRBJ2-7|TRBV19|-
CASSILGQGSYEQYF
TGTGCCAGTAGTATTCTGGGACAGGGATCCTACGAGCAGTACTTC
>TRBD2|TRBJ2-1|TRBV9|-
CASSVEAGVPYNEQFF
TGTGCCAGCAGCGTAGAAGCGGGAGTGCCGTACAATGAGCAGTTCTTC
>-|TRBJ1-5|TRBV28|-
CASTPGGEGQPQHF
TGTGCCAGCACTCCGGGGGGGGAAGGCCAGCCCCAGCATTTT
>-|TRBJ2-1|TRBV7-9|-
CASSPPPNEQFF
TGTGCCAGCAGCCCCCCCCCTAATGAGCAGTTCTTC
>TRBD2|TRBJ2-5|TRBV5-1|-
CASSLAGRTEETQYF
TGCGCCAGCAGCTTGGCCGGGAGGACCGAAGAGACCCAGTACTTC
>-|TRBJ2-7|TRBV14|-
CASSLLITPNEQYF
TGTGCCAGCAGCCTCCTAATCACTCCTAACGAGCAGTACTTC
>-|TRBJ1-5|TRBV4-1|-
CASSQELQGPQHF
TGCGCCAGCAGCCAAGAACTGCAGGGGCCCCAGCATTTT
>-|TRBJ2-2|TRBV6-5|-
CASSPSGAGELFF
TGTGCCAGCAGCCCCTCCGGGGCCGGGGAGCTGTTTTTT
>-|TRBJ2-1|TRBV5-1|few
CASSYRVDNEQFF
TGCGCCAGCAGCTACCGGGTCGACAATGAGCAGTTCTTC
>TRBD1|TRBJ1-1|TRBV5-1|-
CASREGFGQGWAFF
TGCGCCAGCAGAGAAGGTTTCGGACAGGGATGGGCTTTCTTT
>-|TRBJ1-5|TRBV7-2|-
CASSASGAQPQHF
TGTGCCAGCAGCGCATCTGGGGCCCAGCCCCAGCATTTT
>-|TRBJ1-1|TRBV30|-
CAWSAGRNTEAFF
TGTGCCTGGAGTGCAGGCAGGAACACTGAAGCTTTCTTT
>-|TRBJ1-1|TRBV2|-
CASSESGLEAFF
TGTGCCAGCAGTGAATCGGGTCTTGAAGCTTTCTTT
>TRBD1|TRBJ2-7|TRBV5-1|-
CASSTGAFYEQYF
TGCGCCAGCAGTACAGGGGCCTTCTACGAGCAGTACTTC
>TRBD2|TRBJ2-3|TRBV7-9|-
CASRPPGGQYF
TGTGCCAGCAGGCCTCCGGGGGGGCAGTATTTT
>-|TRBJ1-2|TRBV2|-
CASSWTANYGYTF
TGTGCCAGCAGCTGGACAGCGAACTATGGCTACACCTTC